The sample holds many counts of the clone carrying this TCR beta chain. Its antigen is undetermined. It was RNA transcripts that yielded the amplified TCR beta CDR3 regions. TCR CDR3 underwent first-round RT-PCR with the HTBI primer set. One entry per CDR3 protein results from TCRdb running MiXCR on the multiplex PCR reads. The sample lists about 480,000 distinct CDR3 sequences, roughly a quarter occurring once. This entry is derived from a study of T cells in Graves' hyperthyroidism and ophthalmopathy. General study results and limits: Ophthalmopathy was model-predicted a median around 6.7 months pre-onset.

The receptor comes from a woman between 25 and 40 years old with Graves' ophthalmopathy. Sequenced sample: blood.

CDR3 bases: TGTGCCAGCAGTGAACTACTGGGTTACGAGCAGTACTTC. This translates into CASSELLGYEQYF. The chain employs TRBV6-1 and TRBJ2-7; D is unclear. The CDR3 is 13 residues long. V dropped 2 bases and J dropped 4 bases, with 9 bases sitting between them. CDR1 MNHNS and CDR2 SASEGT come from the germline V gene.